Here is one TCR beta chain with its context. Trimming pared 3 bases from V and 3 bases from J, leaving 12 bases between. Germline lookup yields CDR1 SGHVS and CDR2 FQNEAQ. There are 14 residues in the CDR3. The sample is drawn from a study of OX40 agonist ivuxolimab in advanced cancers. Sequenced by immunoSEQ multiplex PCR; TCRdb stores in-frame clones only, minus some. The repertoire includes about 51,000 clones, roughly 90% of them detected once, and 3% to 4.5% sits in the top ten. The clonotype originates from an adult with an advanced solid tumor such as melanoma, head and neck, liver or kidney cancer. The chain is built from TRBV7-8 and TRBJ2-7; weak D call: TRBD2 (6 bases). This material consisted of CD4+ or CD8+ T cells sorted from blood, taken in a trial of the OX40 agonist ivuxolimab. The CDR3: CASSLLAIGYEQYF. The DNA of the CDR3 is TGTGCCAGCAGCTTGCTAGCGATAGGCTACGAGCAGTACTTC. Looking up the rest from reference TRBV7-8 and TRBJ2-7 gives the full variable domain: GAGVSQSPRYKVAKRGQDVALRCDPISGHVSLFWYQQALGQGPEFLTYFQNEAQLDKSGLPSDRFFAERPEGSVSTLKIQRTQQEDSAVYLCASSLLAIGYEQYFGPGTRLTVT.